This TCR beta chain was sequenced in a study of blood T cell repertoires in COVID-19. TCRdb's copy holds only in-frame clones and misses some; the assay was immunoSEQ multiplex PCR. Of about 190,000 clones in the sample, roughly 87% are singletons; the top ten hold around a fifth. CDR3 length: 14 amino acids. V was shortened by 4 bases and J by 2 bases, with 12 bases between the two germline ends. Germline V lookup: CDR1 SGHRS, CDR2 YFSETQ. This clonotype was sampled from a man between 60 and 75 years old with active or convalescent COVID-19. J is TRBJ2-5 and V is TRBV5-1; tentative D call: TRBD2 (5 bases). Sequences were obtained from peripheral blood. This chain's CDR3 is CASSPRARQETQYF. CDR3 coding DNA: TGCGCCAGCAGCCCGAGGGCGAGACAAGAGACCCAGTACTTC.